This paragraph covers one T cell receptor (beta chain) sequence. The antigen is undetermined. The data were taken from a study of shared clonotypes between healthy human individuals. General study results and limits: Larger richness was generally estimated for naive than memory subsets.

Using immunoSEQ multiplex PCR, the repertoire was profiled, and TCRdb retains in-frame clones only, with some absent. The profile shows about 1.1 million clones, around 77% of them singletons. The CDR3 loop spans 12 amino acids. The germline CDR1 and CDR2 sequences are KGHSH and LQKENI. V was cut by 5 bases and J by 10 bases, with 14 bases left in between. The receptor was derived from a man younger than 35 in good health. Some clones in this sample may be carry-over from other donors' samples. The V call is TRBV18, the J call TRBJ1-2; a weak D match, TRBD1 (5 bases). The sample taken for sequencing was memory CD4+ T cells from PBMCs. Subset in this sample: CD45RA-negative fraction. CDR3 region: CASSSGRDLYTF. The CDR3 nucleotides are TGTGCCAGCTCATCCGGCAGGGACCTCTACACCTTC.